Each of the 32 T cell receptor beta chains below was sequenced from the same sample in a study of beta chain features in type 1 diabetes. Expressed TCRB transcripts were sequenced because the entire RNA isolate underwent reverse transcription. The data were produced by immunoSEQ multiplex PCR, yet TCRdb's version contains in-frame clones alone and is incomplete. In the table there are 300,000 to 350,000 clones, around 15% of which are singletons. Sequenced input: central memory CD4+ T cells from blood. The receptors were gathered from a man aged 25-45 years in good health.

Concerning this clone itself: Within the sample, other DNA sequences also encode this same CDR3. V usage is TRBV9 and J usage is TRBJ2-3; D unresolved. Germline CDR1 and CDR2: SGDLS and YYNGEE. Trimming removed 0 bases at V and 0 bases at J, with 8 bases between. The CDR3 length is 15 residues. In DNA, the CDR3 is TGTGCCAGCAGCGTAGCCAGCTCTAGCACAGATACGCAGTATTTT. Protein sequence: CASSVASSSTDTQYF.

This clone came up a few times. The genes are TRBV7-3 and TRBJ2-2; D is uncertain. Germline V gene lookup returns CDR1 SGHTA and CDR2 FQGTGA. V was clipped by 6 bases and J by 2 bases, with 10 bases between them. The CDR3 extends over 14 amino acids. This chain's CDR3 is CASSRDQNTGELFF. CDR3 coding DNA: TGTGCCAGCAGTCGCGACCAAAACACCGGGGAGCTGTTTTTT.

The V call is TRBV2, the J call TRBJ1-1; D gene uncertain. There are 13 residues in the CDR3. Trimming removed 4 bases at V and 3 bases at J, with 9 bases between. CDR1 SNHLY and CDR2 FYNNEI come from the germline V gene. The DNA for the CDR3 is TGTGCCAGCAGTGGGGAGAGGGACACTGAAGCTTTCTTT. This translates into CASSGERDTEAFF.

This clone appeared a few times. The chain has TRBV5-1 and TRBJ2-5; D perhaps matches TRBD1 (5 bases). The CDR3 consists of 12 residues. Germline V gene lookup returns CDR1 SGHRS and CDR2 YFSETQ. V lost 4 bases and J lost 2, with 6 bases in between. The CDR3 bases are TGCGCCAGCAGCCCAGGGCAAGAGACCCAGTACTTC. The encoded protein is CASSPGQETQYF.

This clone was detected many times. This chain links TRBV7-2 with TRBJ2-3; perhaps TRBD1 as D (6 bases). The CDR3 spans 13 residues. Trimming stripped 5 bases from V and 4 bases from J, with 10 bases between. Germline CDR1 reads SGHTA; CDR2 reads FQGNSA. In nucleotides, the CDR3 is TGTGCCAGCAGCAATACAGGGCCAGATACGCAGTATTTT. Its translation is CASSNTGPDTQYF.

The chain is built from TRBV6-5 and TRBJ2-7; a weak D match, TRBD2 (5 bases). Germline lookup yields CDR1 MNHEY and CDR2 SVGAGI. The CDR3 has 13 residues. The germline V and J ends were trimmed by 2 bases and 6 bases, with 11 bases remaining between them. CDR3 coding DNA: TGTGCCAGCAGTTACGGTTCGGGGTTCGAGCAGTACGTC. Protein: CASSYGSGFEQYV.

This clone was counted a few times. The chain carries TRBV5-1 and TRBJ2-7, with 7 bases aligning to TRBD2. In germline, CDR1 is SGHRS, CDR2 YFSETQ. The CDR3 is 13 residues long. With V trimmed by 4 bases and J by 3 bases, 4 bases remained unmatched. DNA of the CDR3: TGCGCCAGCAGCCGGGGGGTTGGCTACGAGCAGTACTTC. Protein: CASSRGVGYEQYF. Drawing the rest from reference TRBV5-1 and TRBJ2-7, the complete variable domain is KAGVTQTPRYLIKTRGQQVTLSCSPISGHRSVSWYQQTPGQGLQFLFEYFSETQRNKGNFPGRFSGRQFSNSRSEMNVSTLELGDSALYLCASSRGVGYEQYFGPGTRLTVT.

This clone was observed at least ten times. This chain joins TRBV18 and TRBJ2-6; D not resolved. The V gene's germline CDR1 is KGHSH and CDR2 LQKENI. CDR3 length equals 15 residues. V lost 7 bases and J lost 4, with 14 bases in between. This CDR3 reads CASLQKGSGANVLTF. Here the CDR3 DNA reads TGTGCCAGCTTGCAAAAGGGCTCCGGGGCCAACGTCCTGACTTTC.

The genes are TRBV29-1 and TRBJ2-7, with TRBD1 matching 7 bases. Germline values: CDR1 SQVTM, CDR2 ANQGSEA. The CDR3 totals 13 residues. The trim removed 0 bases at V and 6 bases at J, leaving 5 bases unmatched. CDR3 residues: CSVEETGQGEQYF. CDR3 nucleotides: TGCAGCGTTGAAGAGACAGGGCAAGGCGAGCAGTACTTC.

J is TRBJ1-1 and V is TRBV5-1, with 7 nucleotides matching TRBD1. The CDR3 runs 15 residues. V dropped 0 bases and J dropped 5; count of bases not matched to a gene: 7. Germline V gene sequence: CDR1 SGHRS, CDR2 YFSETQ. This CDR3 is CASSLETGSGTEAFF. The CDR3 DNA reads TGCGCCAGCAGCTTGGAGACAGGGTCGGGGACTGAAGCTTTCTTT.

The chain employs TRBV11-3 and TRBJ2-1; D gene ambiguous. V gave up 3 bases and J gave up 4 bases, with 10 bases separating them. CDR1 is SGHNT, CDR2 YENEEA, per germline. The CDR3 has 14 amino acids. The CDR3 here is CASSLATAYNEQFF. Here the CDR3 DNA reads TGTGCCAGCAGCTTGGCGACGGCATACAATGAGCAGTTCTTC.

The genes are TRBV4-3 and TRBJ2-1, with D perhaps matching TRBD1 or TRBD2 (5 bases each). Germline V lookup: CDR1 LGHNA, CDR2 YSLEER. The CDR3 consists of 13 residues. The V end lost 0 bases, the J end lost 15 bases, and 15 bases lay between the germline ends. The CDR3 sequence is CASSQDPGTVRFF. As DNA, the CDR3 is TGCGCCAGCAGCCAAGATCCCGGGACGGTTCGGTTCTTC.

The rearrangement links TRBV6-1 to TRBJ1-3; unclear D gene. V lost 6 bases and J 0 bases, leaving 3 bases between the germline ends. CDR3 length: 12 amino acids. Germline CDR1 reads MNHNS; CDR2 reads SASEGT. CDR3 residues: CASRGSGNTIYF. CDR3 sequence (DNA): TGTGCCAGCAGAGGCTCTGGAAACACCATATATTTT.

CDR3 sequence: CASSRGDANTGELFF. The CDR3 bases are TGTGCCAGCAGCAGGGGGGATGCGAACACCGGGGAGCTGTTTTTT. The chain joins TRBV5-4 to TRBJ2-2, with D tentatively TRBD1 or TRBD2 (6 bases each). Trimming took off 4 bases at V and 0 bases at J, with 10 bases between the two ends. The length of the CDR3 is 15 residues. Germline CDR1 SGHNT, CDR2 YYREEE (reference sequence).

A few counts support this clone. The DNA of the CDR3 is TGTGCCAGCAGCTTAGCGTCGCGGGGCGGGAGGGTTGCCAAAAACATTCAGTACTTC. It is translated as CASSLASRGGRVAKNIQYF. The rearrangement joins TRBV7-8 to TRBJ2-4, with TRBD2 identical over 9 bases. Germline values: CDR1 SGHVS, CDR2 FQNEAQ. Losses at the gene ends were 0 bases for V and 1 base for J; bases not matched to a gene: 10. The length of the CDR3 is 19 residues.

This clone was seen a handful of times. J is TRBJ2-2 and V is TRBV4-1, with TRBD2 matching 8 bases. The CDR3 has 19 amino acids. J was trimmed by 5 bases and V by 0 bases; bases with no gene match: 14. CDR1 is MGHRA, CDR2 YSYEKL, per germline. The CDR3: CASSQEYFPSGRGTGELFF. CDR3 coding DNA: TGCGCCAGCAGCCAAGAATATTTCCCCTCCGGGAGGGGGACCGGGGAGCTGTTTTTT.

The CDR3 is CASSYGDRESYTF. Here the CDR3 DNA reads TGTGCCAGCAGTTATGGCGACAGGGAAAGTTACACCTTC. This chain uses TRBV6-5 with TRBJ1-2; 7 nucleotides agree with TRBD1. Unmatched junction bases numbered 9, after V lost 3 bases and J lost 11 bases. The CDR3 loop spans 13 amino acids. CDR1 and CDR2 (germline): MNHEY, SVGAGI.

Details on this clone: In the same sample, other DNA sequences code for this CDR3. This chain links TRBV20-1 with TRBJ1-2; 10 bases are shared with TRBD1. With V trimmed by 6 bases and J by 8 bases, 3 bases remained unmatched. Germline CDR1 DFQATT, CDR2 SNEGSKA (reference sequence). CDR3 length: 11 amino acids. CDR3 DNA sequence: TGCAGTGCGCGGACAGGGGGAGGCTACACCTTC. Translation: CSARTGGGYTF.

Points on this clone: Germline is not matched at one junction end, which may reflect a read error. The chain employs TRBV10-3 and TRBJ2-1, with 9 bases that match TRBD1. The CDR3 is made up of 13 amino acids. The V gene's germline CDR1 is ENHRY and CDR2 SYGVKD. The CDR3 spells CASSSGTGRGQFF. The DNA for the CDR3 is TGTGCCAGCAGTTCCGGGACAGGGAGAGGGCAGTTCTTC.

This clone was seen a few times. V is TRBV11-3 and J is TRBJ2-2; D is unclear. Germline V gene data show CDR1 as SGHNT and CDR2 as YENEEA. CDR3 length equals 16 residues. The germline V and J ends were trimmed by 3 bases and 0 bases, with 11 bases remaining between them. CDR3 residues: CASSFKHHSNTGELFF. The CDR3 DNA follows: TGTGCCAGCAGCTTTAAACATCACTCGAACACCGGGGAGCTGTTTTTT.

The chain combines TRBV21-1 with TRBJ2-5; the table calls TRBD1, which could not be checked here. TRBV21-1 is a listed pseudogene. The CDR3 is made up of 17 amino acids. The CDR3 nucleotides are TGTGCCAGCAGCAAACCAAGACAAGACAGAGCCCAAGAGACCCAGTACTTC. Protein sequence: CASSKPRQDRAQETQYF.

This clone was seen a few times. This sequence joins TRBV7-2 and TRBJ2-7, with D hard to call. V was cut by 1 base and J by 1 base, with 17 bases left in between. CDR1 and CDR2 (germline): SGHTA, FQGNSA. The CDR3 is 17 residues long. CDR3 residues: CASSLDVATLESYEQYF. CDR3 nucleotide sequence: TGTGCCAGCAGCTTAGATGTGGCCACTTTGGAATCCTACGAGCAGTACTTC.

This clone was observed a handful of times. Its ends do not fully match the called genes, so a read error is possible. The V gene is TRBV2, the J gene TRBJ2-7; D not certain. The CDR3 extends over 11 amino acids. The germline CDR1 and CDR2 sequences are SNHLY and FYNNEI. DNA for the CDR3: TGTGCCAGCAGTGATGGGTACGCGCAGTACTTC. It is translated as CASSDGYAQYF.

The chain joins TRBV11-2 to TRBJ2-5, with 9 bases aligning to TRBD2. V gave up 4 bases and J gave up 7 bases; unmatched junction bases: 16. The CDR3 is 17 residues long. Germline CDR1 SGHAT, CDR2 FQNNGV. CDR3 nucleotide sequence: TGTGCCAGCAGCTCAACCCCACGAAGCGGGGGGCGGGGGACCCAGTACTTC. Translating it yields CASSSTPRSGGRGTQYF.

This clone was counted between two and nine times. The rearrangement uses TRBV18 and TRBJ1-5, with a possible D match to TRBD1 (5 bases). CDR1 KGHSH and CDR2 LQKENI come from the germline V gene. V was clipped by 4 bases and J by 0 bases, with 19 bases between them. The CDR3 is made up of 18 amino acids. CDR3 sequence: CASSRDRPGQDSNQPQHF. The CDR3 DNA reads TGTGCCAGCTCACGTGACCGACCAGGGCAGGATAGCAATCAGCCCCAGCATTTT.

The V and J genes are TRBV5-4 and TRBJ2-1, with 7 bases fitting TRBD2. After removal of 3 bases from V and 0 bases from J, the junction contained 15 bases not matched to a gene. The CDR3 sequence is 19 residues long. Per the germline V gene, CDR1 is SGHNT and CDR2 is YYREEE (reference sequence). The CDR3 reads CASSSPRAGVQHSYNEQFF. CDR3 nucleotide sequence: TGTGCCAGCAGCTCCCCGAGGGCGGGGGTGCAACACTCCTACAATGAGCAGTTCTTC.

V and J are TRBV5-4 and TRBJ2-5, with no clear D. Deletions cut 0 bases from V and 5 bases from J, with 8 bases between. The CDR3 contains 13 residues. From germline, CDR1 is SGHNT and CDR2 YYREEE (reference sequence). CDR3 sequence reads: CASSLGPGETQYF. Here the CDR3 DNA reads TGTGCCAGCAGCTTGGGACCTGGGGAGACCCAGTACTTC.

The chain joins TRBV11-2 to TRBJ2-7; D remains ambiguous. Germline CDR1 SGHAT, CDR2 FQNNGV. The CDR3 spans 15 residues. Trimming left V 0 bases short and J 3 bases short, with 12 bases between. CDR3 nucleotides: TGTGCCAGCAGCTTAGACTCTCTAGTAAGCTACGAGCAGTACTTC. It is translated as CASSLDSLVSYEQYF.

This clone showed up just a few times. The chain has TRBV7-2 and TRBJ1-1, with 7 bases identical to TRBD1. Germline assignment: CDR1 SGHTA and CDR2 FQGNSA. V was clipped by 4 bases and J by 3 bases; unmatched bases: 11. The CDR3 has 16 amino acids. CDR3 region: CASSSHLQGIYTEAFF. CDR3 bases: TGTGCCAGCAGCTCCCACTTACAGGGGATATACACTGAAGCTTTCTTT. Supplemented by reference TRBV7-2 and TRBJ1-1, the full variable domain reads GAGVSQSPSNKVTEKGKDVELRCDPISGHTALYWYRQSLGQGLEFLIYFQGNSAPDKSGLPSDRFSAERTGGSVSTLTIQRTQQEDSAVYLCASSSHLQGIYTEAFFGQGTRLTVV.

In its sample, this clone was seen a few times. The rearrangement uses TRBV7-2 and TRBJ1-2, with 7 bases matching TRBD1. CDR3 size: 14 residues. Germline trimming cut 5 bases from V and 10 bases from J; bases unmatched to any gene: 13. Germline CDR1 reads SGHTA; CDR2 reads FQGNSA. CDR3 sequence (DNA): TGTGCCAGCAGCCAGAATCGAGACAGGGTAGCCTACACCTTC. Translated, it gives CASSQNRDRVAYTF.

J is TRBJ1-4 and V is TRBV7-7; 9 nucleotides align to TRBD1. Trimming at V came to 5 bases and at J to 5 bases, leaving 9 bases not matched to a gene. Germline CDR1 reads SSHAT; CDR2 reads FNYEAQ (reference sequence). The CDR3 runs 16 residues. The CDR3 spells CASSQAGQGLNEKLFF. The CDR3 DNA is TGTGCCAGCAGCCAAGCAGGACAGGGGTTAAATGAAAAACTGTTTTTT.

In this sample, this clone turned up a few times. This sequence joins TRBV5-4 and TRBJ1-2; possibly TRBD1 for D (5 bases). CDR3 size: 16 residues. Trimming removed 0 bases from V and 7 bases from J, with 19 bases in between. CDR1 is SGHNT, CDR2 YYREEE, per germline (reference sequence). The CDR3, as DNA: TGTGCCAGCAGCTTGGGGCAGGGAAACTGGGTCGGTGGCTACACCTTC. Translated, it gives CASSLGQGNWVGGYTF.